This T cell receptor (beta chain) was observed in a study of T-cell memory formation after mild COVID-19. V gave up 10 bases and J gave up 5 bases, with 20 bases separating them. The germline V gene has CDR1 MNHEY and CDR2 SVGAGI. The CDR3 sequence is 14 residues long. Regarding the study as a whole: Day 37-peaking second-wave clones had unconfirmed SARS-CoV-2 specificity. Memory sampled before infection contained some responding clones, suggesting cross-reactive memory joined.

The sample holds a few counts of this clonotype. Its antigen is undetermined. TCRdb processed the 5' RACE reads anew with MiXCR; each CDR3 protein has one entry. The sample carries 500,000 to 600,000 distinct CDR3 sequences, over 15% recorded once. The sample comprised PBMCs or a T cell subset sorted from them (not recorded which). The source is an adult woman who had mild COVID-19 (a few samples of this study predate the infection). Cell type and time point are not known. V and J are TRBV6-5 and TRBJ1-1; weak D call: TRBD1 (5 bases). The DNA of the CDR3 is TGTGCCACCGGTAAACGATACGAGGGGACTGAAGCTTTCTTT. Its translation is CATGKRYEGTEAFF.